The TCR beta chain under discussion was sequenced for a study of shared clonotypes between healthy human individuals. Study in general: A donor's plate count was three for CD4 naive and three for CD4 memory; CD8 naive had two and CD8 memory one. Whole-study findings and limits: The study sampled only blood, and tissue repertoires likely differ.

Once extracted for a subset, genomic DNA was divided evenly among several immunoSEQ plates. Clones were sequenced by immunoSEQ multiplex PCR, and TCRdb holds only the in-frame ones, with some missing. The sample carries about 1 million clones, approximately 76% recorded once. Germline CDR1 MNHEY, CDR2 SVGAGI. The V and J ends lost 0 bases and 0 bases respectively, with 11 bases between them. This CDR3 is built from 16 residues. A remark on this clone: Its antigen is as yet unknown.

The clonotype was recovered from a man between 18 and 35 years old in good health. Input material: memory CD4+ T cells sorted from blood. As for subset: CD45RA-negative fraction. The chain joins TRBV6-5 to TRBJ1-1; D remains ambiguous. CDR3 amino acids: CASSYSGAGLNTEAFF. DNA of the CDR3: TGTGCCAGCAGTTACTCGGGTGCAGGATTGAACACTGAAGCTTTCTTT.